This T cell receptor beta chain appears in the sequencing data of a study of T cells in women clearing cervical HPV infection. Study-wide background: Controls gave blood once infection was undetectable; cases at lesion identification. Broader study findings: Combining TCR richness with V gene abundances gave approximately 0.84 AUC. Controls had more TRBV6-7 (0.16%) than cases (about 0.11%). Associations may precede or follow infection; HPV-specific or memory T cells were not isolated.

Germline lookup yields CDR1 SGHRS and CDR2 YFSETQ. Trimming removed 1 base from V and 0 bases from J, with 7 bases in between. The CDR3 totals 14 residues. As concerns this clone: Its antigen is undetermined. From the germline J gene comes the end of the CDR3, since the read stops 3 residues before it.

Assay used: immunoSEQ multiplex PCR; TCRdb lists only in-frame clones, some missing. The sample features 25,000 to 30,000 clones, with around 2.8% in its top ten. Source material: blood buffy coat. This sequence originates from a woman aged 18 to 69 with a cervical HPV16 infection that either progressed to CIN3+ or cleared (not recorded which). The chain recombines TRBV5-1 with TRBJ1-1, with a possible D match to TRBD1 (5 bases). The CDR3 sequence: CASSLPQVNTEAFF. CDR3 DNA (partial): TGCGCCAGCAGCTTGCCACAGGTGAACACTGAA.